What follows are 9 T cell receptor beta chains derived from one specimen sequenced in a study of CD8 T cells in ankylosing spondylitis. One entry per CDR3 protein, called by TCRdb with MiXCR from the 5' RACE reads. The data show 20,000 to 25,000 distinct CDR3 sequences, with 10% to 15% seen just once and about 35% held by the top ten. The sample consisted of blood. These receptor sequences come from a male donor with ankylosing spondylitis or in good health (not recorded which).

This clonotype has ten or more counts. The chain joins TRBV7-3 to TRBJ1-1; 8 bases align to TRBD1. Unmatched junction bases numbered 7, after V lost 5 bases and J lost 5 bases. Germline CDR1 SGHTA, CDR2 FQGTGA. The CDR3 extends over 14 amino acids. The CDR3 here is CASSGQGPGTEAFF. In DNA, the CDR3 is TGTGCCAGCAGCGGACAGGGTCCGGGGACTGAAGCTTTCTTT.

This clonotype was observed many times. This chain connects TRBV20-1 to TRBJ1-5; tentative D call: TRBD1 (5 bases). Trimming left V 1 base short and J 0 bases short, with 7 bases between. Germline lookup yields CDR1 DFQATT and CDR2 SNEGSKA (reference sequence). The CDR3 spans 14 residues. CDR3 region: CSARGQNSNQPQHF. The CDR3 DNA reads TGCAGTGCTAGAGGACAGAATAGCAATCAGCCCCAGCATTTT.

Ten or more counts support this clonotype. V and J are TRBV7-3 and TRBJ2-2; weak D call: TRBD1 (6 bases). This CDR3 is built from 13 residues. Germline loops: CDR1 SGHTA, CDR2 FQGTGA. Trimming stripped 4 bases from V and 5 bases from J, with 8 bases between. Written as DNA, the CDR3 is TGTGCCAGCAGCTCCGGACAGACCGGGGAGCTGTTTTTT. This sequence encodes CASSSGQTGELFF.

The V gene is TRBV28, the J gene TRBJ2-7; TRBD2 is a possible D gene (6 bases). Trimming cost V 5 bases and J 4 bases, with 18 bases left between them. Germline assignment: CDR1 MDHEN and CDR2 SYDVKM. The CDR3 is 15 amino acids. DNA of the CDR3: TGTGCCAGCAGTCCCGGGGGTCGGGGCGAGTACGAGCAGTACGTC. It translates to CASSPGGRGEYEQYV.

This clonotype has more than one count but fewer than ten. The rearrangement uses TRBV3-1 and TRBJ1-5, with D uncertain. In germline, CDR1 is LGHDT, CDR2 YNNKEL (reference sequence). The CDR3 has 12 amino acids. V was cut by 0 bases and J by 7 bases, with 4 bases left in between. CDR3 nucleotides: TGTGCCAGCAGCCAAGACGGCCAGCCCCAGCATTTT. It codes for CASSQDGQPQHF.

The chain employs TRBV12-3 or TRBV12-4 and TRBJ1-1; possibly TRBD1 for D (5 bases). This CDR3 region has 14 residues. Trimming shortened V by 10 bases and J by 5 bases, and 20 bases separated the two germline ends. Here the CDR3 reads CAIRDRSWRTEAFF. CDR3 nucleotide sequence: TGTGCCATCAGGGACCGATCCTGGAGGACTGAAGCTTTCTTT.

To note about this clonotype: One end of the junction does not line up with germline, which may come from a read error. This chain connects TRBV7-9 to TRBJ2-1, with 9 bases fitting TRBD1. The V gene's germline CDR1 is SEHNR and CDR2 FQNEAQ (reference sequence). This CDR3 spans 13 amino acids. The CDR3 reads CASSPMTDRGIIF. The CDR3 bases are TGTGCCAGCAGCCCGATGACGGACAGGGGAATAATCTTC.

V usage is TRBV12-3 or TRBV12-4 and J usage is TRBJ2-2; D perhaps matches TRBD2 (6 bases). The CDR3 sequence is 12 residues long. V shed 11 bases and J shed 1 base, with 8 bases lying between them. The CDR3 bases are TGTGCCTGTAGCGGGAACACCGGGGAGCTGTTTTTT. It yields the protein CACSGNTGELFF.

This clonotype was observed many times. V is TRBV25-1 and J is TRBJ2-5; TRBD2 matches 10 bases. Germline lookup yields CDR1 MGHDK and CDR2 SYGVNS. The trim removed 7 bases at V and 3 bases at J, leaving 8 bases unmatched. CDR3 length equals 15 residues. In nucleotides, the CDR3 is TGTGCCAGCACCAGCCCTCTAGCGGGGGAAGAGACCCAGTACTTC. Encoded protein: CASTSPLAGEETQYF.